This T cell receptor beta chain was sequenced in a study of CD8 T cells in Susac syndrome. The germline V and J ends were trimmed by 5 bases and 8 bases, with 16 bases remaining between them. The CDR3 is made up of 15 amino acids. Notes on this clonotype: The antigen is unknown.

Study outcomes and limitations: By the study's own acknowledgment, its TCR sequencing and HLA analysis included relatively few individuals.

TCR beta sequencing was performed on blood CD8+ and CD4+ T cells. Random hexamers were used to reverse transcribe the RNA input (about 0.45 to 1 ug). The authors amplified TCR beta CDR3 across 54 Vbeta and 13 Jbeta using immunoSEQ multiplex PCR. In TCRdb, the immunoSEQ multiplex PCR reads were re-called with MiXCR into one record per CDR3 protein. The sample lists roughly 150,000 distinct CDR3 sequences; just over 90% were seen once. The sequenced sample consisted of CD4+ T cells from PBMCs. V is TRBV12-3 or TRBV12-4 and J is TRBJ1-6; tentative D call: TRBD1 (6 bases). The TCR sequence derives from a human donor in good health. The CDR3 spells CASSRNRAGDSPLHF. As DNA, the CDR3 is TGTGCCAGCAGTCGCAACAGGGCGGGGGATTCACCCCTCCACTTT.